Below, one T cell receptor (beta chain) is given with its context. The CDR3 spans 13 residues. Trimming cost V 0 bases and J 8 bases, with 11 bases left between them. Per the germline V gene, CDR1 is SGHNT and CDR2 is YYREEE (reference sequence). This entry is derived from a study of blood T cell repertoires in COVID-19. Study-wide background: From the United States, Italy and Spain came samples of acute and convalescent COVID-19.

TCRdb's copy holds only in-frame clones and misses some; the assay was immunoSEQ multiplex PCR. Of 90,000 to 120,000 clones listed, about nine tenths are singletons. Sequencing was carried out using peripheral blood. The clonotype originates from a man aged 45-65 years with acute or convalescent COVID-19. The chain couples TRBV5-4 to TRBJ1-1; possible D gene TRBD1, 5 bases. The chain's CDR3 is CASSLGQSFEAFF. The CDR3 nucleotides read TGTGCCAGCAGCTTGGGACAGTCCTTCGAAGCTTTCTTT.